This TCR beta chain was documented in a study of post-analysis software for immune sequencing data. The study, taken as a whole, reports: Five TRBV segments were significantly more frequent in patients than in controls. TRBV5-6, TRBV5-1 and TRBV20-1 were among these segments. Those with multiple sclerosis, the patient group, showed significantly lower normalized Chao1 diversity than controls.

Germline CDR1 reads DFQATT; CDR2 reads SNEGSKA (reference sequence). Unmatched junction bases numbered 6, after V lost 3 bases and J lost 4 bases. This CDR3 is built from 15 residues. With regard to this clonotype: No antigen is known for it.

Unique molecular identifiers featured in each of the TCR beta cDNA libraries. Via MiXCR, TCRdb re-called the PCR reads, giving one row per CDR3 protein. The table lists about 820,000 distinct CDR3 sequences, under 70% of them singletons. The clonotype comes from a girl between 10 and 17 years old with multiple sclerosis. What was sequenced was blood. The chain employs TRBV20-1 and TRBJ2-3; TRBD1 agrees at 11 bases. Written as DNA, the CDR3 is TGCAGTGCTAGTTTCCGGGACAGGGGGGCAGATACGCAGTATTTT. It yields the protein CSASFRDRGADTQYF.